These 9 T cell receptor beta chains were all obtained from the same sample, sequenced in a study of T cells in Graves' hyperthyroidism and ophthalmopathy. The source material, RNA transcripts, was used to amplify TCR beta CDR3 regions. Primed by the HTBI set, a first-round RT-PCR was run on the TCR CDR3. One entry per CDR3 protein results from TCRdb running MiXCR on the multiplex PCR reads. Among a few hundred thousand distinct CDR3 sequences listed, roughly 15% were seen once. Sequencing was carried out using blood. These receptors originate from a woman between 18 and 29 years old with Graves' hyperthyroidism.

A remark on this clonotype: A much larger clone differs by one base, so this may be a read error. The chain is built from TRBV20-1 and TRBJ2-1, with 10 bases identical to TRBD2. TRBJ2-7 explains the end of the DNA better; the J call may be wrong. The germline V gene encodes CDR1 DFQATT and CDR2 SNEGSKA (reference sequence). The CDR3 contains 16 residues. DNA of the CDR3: TGCAGTGCTAGGTATCTAGCGGGAGCAGCCTACAATGAGCAGTACTTC. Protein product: CSARYLAGAAYNEQYF.

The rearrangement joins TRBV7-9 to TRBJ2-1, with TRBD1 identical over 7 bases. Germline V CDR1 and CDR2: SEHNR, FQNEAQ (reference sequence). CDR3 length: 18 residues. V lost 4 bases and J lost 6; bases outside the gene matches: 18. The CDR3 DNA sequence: TGTGCCAGCAGCTCGGAAAAAGGGTCCCGGGACAGCTGCAATGAGCAGTTCTTC. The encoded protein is CASSSEKGSRDSCNEQFF. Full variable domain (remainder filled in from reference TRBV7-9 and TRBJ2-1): DTGVSQNPRHKITKRGQNVTFRCDPISEHNRLYWYRQTLGQGPEFLTYFQNEAQLEKSRLLSDRFSAERPKGSFSTLEIQRTEQGDSAMYLCASSSEKGSRDSCNEQFFGPGTRLTVL.

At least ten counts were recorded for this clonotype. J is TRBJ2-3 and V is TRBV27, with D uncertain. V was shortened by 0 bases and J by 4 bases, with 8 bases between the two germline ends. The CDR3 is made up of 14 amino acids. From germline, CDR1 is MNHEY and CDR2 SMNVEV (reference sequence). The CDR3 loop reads CASSLSIKPDTQYF. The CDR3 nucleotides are TGTGCCAGCAGTTTATCTATTAAACCAGATACGCAGTATTTT.

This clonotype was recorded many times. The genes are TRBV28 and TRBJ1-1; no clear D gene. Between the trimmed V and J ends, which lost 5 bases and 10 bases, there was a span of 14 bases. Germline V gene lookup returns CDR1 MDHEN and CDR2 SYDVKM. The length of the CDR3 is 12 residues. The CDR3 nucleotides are TGTGCCAGCAGTAGAAAAGGGCTCCGAGCTTTCTTT. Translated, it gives CASSRKGLRAFF.

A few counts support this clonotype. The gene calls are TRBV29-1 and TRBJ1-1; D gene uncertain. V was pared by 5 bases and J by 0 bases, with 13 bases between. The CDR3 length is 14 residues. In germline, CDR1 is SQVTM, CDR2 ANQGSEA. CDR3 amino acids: CSVPGGKLNTEAFF. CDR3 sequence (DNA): TGCAGCGTTCCTGGTGGTAAACTGAACACTGAAGCTTTCTTT.

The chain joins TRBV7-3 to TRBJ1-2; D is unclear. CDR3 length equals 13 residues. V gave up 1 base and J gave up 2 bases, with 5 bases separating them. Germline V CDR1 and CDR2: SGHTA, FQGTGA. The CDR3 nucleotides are TGTGCCAGCAGCTTAAGTCCGAACTATGGCTACACCTTC. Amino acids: CASSLSPNYGYTF.

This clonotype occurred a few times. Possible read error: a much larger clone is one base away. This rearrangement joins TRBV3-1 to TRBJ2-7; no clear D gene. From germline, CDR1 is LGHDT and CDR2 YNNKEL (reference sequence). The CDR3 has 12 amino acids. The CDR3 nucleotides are TGTGGCAGCAGCCAAGTCGGCTACGAGCAGTACTTC. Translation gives CGSSQVGYEQYF.

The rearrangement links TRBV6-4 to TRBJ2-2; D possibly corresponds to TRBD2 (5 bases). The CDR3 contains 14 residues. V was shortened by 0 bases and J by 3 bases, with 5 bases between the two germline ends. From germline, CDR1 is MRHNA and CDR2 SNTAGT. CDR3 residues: CASSDSRDTGELFF. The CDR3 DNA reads TGTGCCAGCAGTGACTCGCGGGACACCGGGGAGCTGTTTTTT.

Written as DNA, the CDR3 is TGTGCCAGCAGCTCTCTAGCGGGATCTATAGATACGCAGTATTTT. This encodes CASSSLAGSIDTQYF. The V call is TRBV7-8, the J call TRBJ2-3; TRBD2 matches 9 bases. Trimming at V came to 4 bases and at J to 5 bases, leaving 7 bases not matched to a gene. This CDR3 is built from 15 residues. Looked up from germline, CDR1 is SGHVS and CDR2 is FQNEAQ.